This T cell receptor (beta chain) was identified in a study of control samples from healthy donors and cancer patients. The germline gives CDR1 MNHEY, CDR2 SVGAGI. V gave up 2 bases and J gave up 3 bases; unmatched junction bases: 7. The CDR3 extends over 16 amino acids. Profiling relied on immunoSEQ multiplex PCR, and the TCRdb table lists in-frame clones only, not all of them. The repertoire holds some 130,000 clones, with around 92% as singletons. The chain uses TRBV6-5 and TRBJ2-1; 7 bases line up with TRBD2. Sequenced material: PBMCs. This TCR came from a middle-aged man with head and neck cancer. Here the CDR3 reads CASSYSGASGYNEQFF. CDR3 DNA: TGTGCCAGCAGTTACAGTGGGGCTAGCGGCTACAATGAGCAGTTCTTC.